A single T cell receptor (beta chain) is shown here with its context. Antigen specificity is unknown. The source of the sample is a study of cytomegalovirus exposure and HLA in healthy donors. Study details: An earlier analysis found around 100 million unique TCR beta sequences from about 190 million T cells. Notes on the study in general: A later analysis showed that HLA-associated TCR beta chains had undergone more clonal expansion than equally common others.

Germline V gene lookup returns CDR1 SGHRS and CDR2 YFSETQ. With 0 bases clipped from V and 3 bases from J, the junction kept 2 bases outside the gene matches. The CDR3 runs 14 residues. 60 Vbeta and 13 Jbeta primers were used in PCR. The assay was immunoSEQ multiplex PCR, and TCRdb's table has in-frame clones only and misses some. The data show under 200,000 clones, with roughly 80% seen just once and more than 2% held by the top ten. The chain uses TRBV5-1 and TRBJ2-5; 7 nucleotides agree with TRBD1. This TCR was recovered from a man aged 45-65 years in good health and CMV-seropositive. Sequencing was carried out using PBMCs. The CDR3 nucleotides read TGCGCCAGCAGCTTGGACAGGGGAGAAGAGACCCAGTACTTC. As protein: CASSLDRGEETQYF. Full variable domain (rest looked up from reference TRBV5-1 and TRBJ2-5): KAGVTQTPRYLIKTRGQQVTLSCSPISGHRSVSWYQQTPGQGLQFLFEYFSETQRNKGNFPGRFSGRQFSNSRSEMNVSTLELGDSALYLCASSLDRGEETQYFGPGTRLLVL.